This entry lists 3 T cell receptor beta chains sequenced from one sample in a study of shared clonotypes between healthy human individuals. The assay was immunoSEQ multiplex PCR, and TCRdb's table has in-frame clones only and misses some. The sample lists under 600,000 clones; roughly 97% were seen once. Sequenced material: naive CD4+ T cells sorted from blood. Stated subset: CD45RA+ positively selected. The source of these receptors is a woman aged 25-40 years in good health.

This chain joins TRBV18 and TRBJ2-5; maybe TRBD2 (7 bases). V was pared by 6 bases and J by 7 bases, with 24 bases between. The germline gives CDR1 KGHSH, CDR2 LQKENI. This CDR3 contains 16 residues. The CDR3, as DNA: TGTGCCAGCTCGTCAACAGGGAGGGGGTTTCTTGGGACCCAGTACTTC. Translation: CASSSTGRGFLGTQYF.

CDR3 region: CASSLATSGKETQYF. CDR3 coding DNA: TGTGCCAGCAGTTTAGCGACTAGCGGGAAAGAGACCCAGTACTTC. The chain carries TRBV28 and TRBJ2-5, with 11 nucleotides matching TRBD2. The CDR3 runs to 15 residues. Germline CDR1 reads MDHEN; CDR2 reads SYDVKM. V gave up 2 bases and J gave up 3 bases; unmatched junction bases: 2.

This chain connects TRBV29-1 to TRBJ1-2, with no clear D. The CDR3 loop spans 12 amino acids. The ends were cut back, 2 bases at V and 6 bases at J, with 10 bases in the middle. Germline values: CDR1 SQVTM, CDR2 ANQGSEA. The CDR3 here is CSVENPGHGYTF. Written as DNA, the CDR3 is TGCAGCGTTGAAAACCCCGGCCATGGCTACACCTTC. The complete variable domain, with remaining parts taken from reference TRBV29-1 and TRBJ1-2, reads SAVISQKPSRDICQRGTSLTIQCQVDSQVTMMFWYRQQPGQSLTLIATANQGSEATYESGFVIDKFPISRPNLTFSTLTVSNMSPEDSSIYLCSVENPGHGYTFGSGTRLTVV.